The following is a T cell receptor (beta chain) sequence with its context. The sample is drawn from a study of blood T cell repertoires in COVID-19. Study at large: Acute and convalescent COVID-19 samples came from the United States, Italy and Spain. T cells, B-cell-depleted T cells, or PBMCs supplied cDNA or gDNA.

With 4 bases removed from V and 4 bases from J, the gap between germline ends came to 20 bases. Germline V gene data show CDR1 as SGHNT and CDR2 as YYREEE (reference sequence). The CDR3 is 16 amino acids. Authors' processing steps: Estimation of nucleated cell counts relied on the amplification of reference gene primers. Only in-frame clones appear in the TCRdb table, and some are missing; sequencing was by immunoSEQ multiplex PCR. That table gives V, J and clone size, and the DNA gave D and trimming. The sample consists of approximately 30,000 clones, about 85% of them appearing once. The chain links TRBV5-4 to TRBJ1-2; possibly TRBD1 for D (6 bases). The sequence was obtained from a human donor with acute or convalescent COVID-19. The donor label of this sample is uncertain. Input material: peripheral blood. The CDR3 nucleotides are TGTGCCAGCAGCACCGGGGGGCGGGGTTCGAGCTATGGCTACACCTTC. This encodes CASSTGGRGSSYGYTF.